These T cell receptor beta chains were read from a single sample in a study of T cell responses to AZD1222 COVID-19 vaccine. Sequencing was performed with immunoSEQ multiplex PCR; in TCRdb, only in-frame clones are kept and a portion is missing. The table lists fewer than 150,000 clones, about 91% of them singletons. Material: peripheral blood, obtained 28 days after the second AZD1222 dose. All receptors come from an adult who received the AZD1222 COVID-19 vaccine. The CDR3 runs from the conserved cysteine through the conserved F or W. A D gene is named only where the DNA matches it firmly. Size is omitted from some rows. Given values are once, few, many or a class for expanded clones.

15 | TRBJ2-6 | - | TRBV5-1 | - | CASRQANSGANVLTF | TGCGCCAGCCGACAGGCTAACTCTGGGGCCAACGTCCTGACTTTC
18 | TRBJ2-4 | TRBD2 | TRBV27 | - | CASSLGLAGDPGKNIQYF | TGTGCCAGCAGTCTGGGACTAGCGGGAGATCCGGGCAAAAACATTCAGTACTTC
14 | TRBJ1-2 | - | TRBV3-1/TRBV3-2 | - | CASSSSGIGGGYTF | TGTGCCAGCAGCTCCTCAGGGATCGGGGGTGGCTACACCTTC
17 | TRBJ2-7 | TRBD2 | TRBV2 | - | CASSTKLAKLRSYEQYF | TGTGCCAGCAGCACCAAACTAGCGAAACTTCGTTCCTACGAGCAGTACTTC
11 | TRBJ2-1 | - | TRBV19 | - | CASSMGSEQFF | TGTGCCAGTAGTATGGGAAGTGAGCAGTTCTTC
12 | TRBJ1-1 | - | TRBV24-1 | once | CATSDNREKAFF | TGTGCCACCAGTGATAACAGGGAGAAAGCTTTCTTT
14 | TRBJ1-4 | - | TRBV7-2 | - | CASSLGGLGEKLFF | TGTGCCAGCAGCTTAGGAGGGCTGGGTGAAAAACTGTTTTTT
13 | TRBJ2-7 | TRBD2 | TRBV6-6 | few | CASREGLAGEQYF | TGTGCCAGCCGAGAGGGACTAGCGGGGGAGCAGTACTTC
15 | TRBJ1-2 | TRBD1 | TRBV19 | - | CASDDPGQGAHGYTF | TGTGCCAGTGACGATCCGGGACAGGGAGCCCATGGCTACACCTTC
16 | TRBJ2-7 | TRBD2 | TRBV5-8 | once | CASSDGTSGRADEQYF | TGTGCCAGCAGCGACGGGACTAGCGGGAGGGCCGACGAGCAGTACTTC
18 | TRBJ2-3 | TRBD2 | TRBV28 | - | CASSLRSGGENAPDTQYF | TGTGCCAGCAGTTTACGTAGCGGGGGGGAAAATGCCCCAGATACGCAGTATTTT
19 | TRBJ2-1 | TRBD2 | TRBV5-4 | - | CASSPPGLAGGRTYNEQFF | TGTGCCAGCAGCCCACCGGGACTAGCGGGGGGGAGAACCTACAATGAGCAGTTCTTC
16 | TRBJ1-2 | - | TRBV7-8 | - | CASSSNPIAGAFGYTF | TGTGCCAGCAGCTCAAACCCAATCGCGGGGGCGTTTGGCTACACCTTC
16 | TRBJ2-4 | TRBD1 | TRBV7-9 | - | CASSNPGQGTKNIQYF | TGTGCCAGCAGCAATCCGGGACAGGGAACCAAAAACATTCAGTACTTC
18 | TRBJ1-6 | - | TRBV11-2 | - | CASSSNPSVRTYNSPLHF | TGTGCCAGCAGCTCTAACCCCAGCGTTAGGACCTATAATTCACCCCTCCACTTT
14 | TRBJ1-2 | - | TRBV4-3 | - | CASSQDADGYGYTF | TGCGCCAGCAGCCAAGATGCGGACGGCTATGGCTACACCTTC
16 | TRBJ2-2 | TRBD1 | TRBV10-3 | - | CAISTTGTGNTGELFF | TGTGCCATCAGTACTACCGGGACAGGGAACACCGGGGAGCTGTTTTTT
15 | TRBJ2-5 | TRBD2 | TRBV3-1/TRBV3-2 | - | CASSTPVAGGETQYF | TGTGCCAGCAGCACCCCGGTAGCGGGTGGGGAGACCCAGTACTTC
12 | TRBJ1-6 | - | TRBV19 | - | CASSKRDMGLHF | TGTGCCAGTAGTAAACGGGACATGGGACTCCACTTT
13 | TRBJ2-5 | - | TRBV30 | - | CAWSVRGEGTQYF | TGTGCCTGGAGTGTACGGGGAGAGGGGACCCAGTACTTC
15 | TRBJ1-1 | TRBD1 | TRBV5-6 | - | CASSSWTGSNTEAFF | TGTGCCAGCAGCTCGTGGACAGGGTCGAACACTGAAGCTTTCTTT
15 | TRBJ2-7 | TRBD1 | TRBV5-1 | once | CASSLGTGFTYEQYF | TGCGCCAGCAGCTTGGGGACAGGGTTCACCTACGAGCAGTACTTC
15 | TRBJ2-2 | - | TRBV5-1 | - | CASSFSQSNTGELFF | TGCGCCAGCAGCTTTTCCCAGTCGAACACCGGGGAGCTGTTTTTT
18 | TRBJ2-3 | TRBD2 | TRBV7-7 | - | CASSRGSSGTGGTDTQYF | TGTGCCAGCAGCCGAGGGTCTAGCGGGACCGGGGGCACAGATACGCAGTATTTT
14 | TRBJ1-1 | - | TRBV4-3 | - | CASSQVGTNTEAFF | TGCGCCAGCAGCCAAGTAGGGACGAACACTGAAGCTTTCTTT
14 | TRBJ2-2 | - | TRBV5-1 | - | CASSLERDTGELFF | TGCGCCAGCAGCTTAGAGCGGGACACCGGGGAGCTGTTTTTT
13 | TRBJ2-7 | TRBD1 | TRBV18 | - | CASSPTGIYEQYF | TGTGCCAGCTCTCCGACAGGGATCTACGAGCAGTACTTC
15 | TRBJ1-3 | - | TRBV7-2 | - | CASSLYSQSGNTIYF | TGTGCCAGCAGCTTGTATTCTCAGTCTGGAAACACCATATATTTT
15 | TRBJ1-5 | - | TRBV6-5 | - | CASSYSGASNQPQHF | TGTGCCAGCAGTTACTCGGGGGCCAGCAATCAGCCCCAGCATTTT
11 | TRBJ2-7 | - | TRBV10-3 | - | CAISGSYEQYF | TGTGCCATCAGCGGAAGCTACGAGCAGTACTTC
13 | TRBJ1-4 | - | TRBV11-2 | - | CASSYRENEKLFF | TGTGCCAGCTCTTACAGGGAAAACGAAAAACTGTTTTTT
16 | TRBJ1-5 | - | TRBV6-6 | - | CASSYSTGDGSSPQHF | TGTGCCAGCAGTTACTCGACCGGGGATGGATCTTCGCCCCAGCATTTT
15 | TRBJ1-2 | TRBD1 | TRBV4-1 | - | CASSQTDGRGYGYTF | TGCGCCAGCAGCCAGACTGATGGCAGGGGGTATGGCTACACCTTC
15 | TRBJ1-1 | TRBD1 | TRBV7-3 | - | CASSLTGGRRTEAFF | TGTGCCAGCAGCCTCACAGGGGGCCGTCGGACTGAAGCTTTCTTT
15 | TRBJ1-5 | - | TRBV3-1/TRBV3-2 | - | CASSPGGTSNQPQHF | TGTGCCAGCAGCCCGGGGGGGACAAGCAATCAGCCCCAGCATTTT
15 | TRBJ1-6 | - | TRBV28 | once | CASSPPSGADSPLHF | TGTGCCAGCAGCCCCCCTTCGGGGGCGGATTCACCCCTCCACTTT
13 | TRBJ1-4 | TRBD1 | TRBV3-1/TRBV3-2 | - | CASSLGTGGKLFF | TGTGCCAGCAGCCTCGGGACAGGGGGGAAACTGTTTTTT
15 | TRBJ2-7 | TRBD1 | TRBV11-2 | - | CASSLSGDSLYEQYF | TGTGCCAGCAGCTTATCTGGGGACAGCCTCTACGAGCAGTACTTC
14 | TRBJ2-1 | TRBD1 | TRBV7-9 | - | CASSASPGQGRQFF | TGTGCCAGCAGCGCCTCCCCGGGACAGGGCAGGCAGTTCTTC
12 | TRBJ2-7 | - | TRBV7-9 | - | CASSLLGDEQYF | TGTGCCAGCAGCCTCCTCGGGGACGAGCAGTACTTC
16 | TRBJ1-4 | TRBD1 | TRBV5-1 | few | CASSLAPTGAQEKLFF | TGCGCCAGCAGCTTGGCCCCCACAGGGGCACAGGAAAAACTGTTTTTT
12 | TRBJ1-1 | - | TRBV30 | - | CAWEQGNTEAFF | TGTGCCTGGGAACAGGGGAACACTGAAGCTTTCTTT
13 | TRBJ1-2 | - | TRBV29-1 | many | CSVESGASYGYTF | TGCAGCGTTGAGTCGGGGGCAAGCTATGGCTACACCTTC
16 | TRBJ1-2 | - | TRBV4-1 | - | CASSQDQTATHYGYTF | TGCGCCAGCAGCCAAGATCAGACCGCCACCCACTATGGCTACACCTTC
15 | TRBJ1-1 | - | TRBV25-1 | - | CASSESKGASAEAFF | TGTGCCAGCAGTGAATCTAAAGGGGCCTCCGCTGAAGCTTTCTTT
16 | TRBJ2-1 | - | TRBV24-1 | - | CATSGTGARGANEQFF | TGTGCCACCAGTGGTACAGGGGCGCGCGGGGCCAATGAGCAGTTCTTC
15 | TRBJ2-2 | TRBD1 | TRBV7-8 | - | CASSQGQGVTGELFF | TGTGCCAGCAGCCAGGGACAGGGGGTTACCGGGGAGCTGTTTTTT
14 | TRBJ1-6 | TRBD1 | TRBV6-1 | once | CASSEGQANSPLHF | TGTGCCAGCAGTGAGGGACAGGCTAATTCACCCCTCCACTTT
17 | TRBJ1-2 | - | TRBV19 | once | CASSMEVLSIPNYGYTF | TGTGCCAGTAGTATGGAGGTACTGTCGATACCCAACTATGGCTACACCTTC
16 | TRBJ1-3 | - | TRBV13 | - | CASSSREGPIGNTIYF | TGTGCCAGCAGCTCTCGAGAGGGCCCGATTGGAAACACCATATATTTT